Listed here is a single T cell receptor (beta chain). Antigen specificity is unknown. TCRdb itself ran the 5' RACE reads through MiXCR, one entry per CDR3 protein. The data contain hundreds of thousands of distinct CDR3 sequences, roughly 17% of them singletons. CDR1 is SGHTA and CDR2 is FQGNSA in the germline V gene. V shed 3 bases, J shed 4 bases, and the junction held 3 bases outside the gene matches. CDR3 length: 16 amino acids. The entry originates in a study of T cells after yellow fever vaccination. Study observations and caveats: A secondary response was less intense yet reached its peak sooner, at day 5 versus 15.

This receptor was identified in a man in his late teens or twenties who received the YFV17D yellow fever vaccine. Specimen: PBMCs, collected 5 to 6 days after the first yellow fever vaccination. The chain employs TRBV7-2 and TRBJ2-3; TRBD2 matches at 14 bases. The CDR3 region is CASSFGLAGGSDTQYF. The CDR3 DNA follows: TGTGCCAGCAGCTTTGGACTAGCGGGGGGCTCAGATACGCAGTATTTT.